The 18 T cell receptor beta chains reported below all come from one sample, sequenced in a study of shared clonotypes between healthy human individuals. The protocol was immunoSEQ multiplex PCR, while the TCRdb copy is restricted to in-frame clones and leaves out a portion. This table has some 2,500,000 clones, approximately 94% appearing once. The sequencing input was naive CD4+ T cells from PBMCs. As to subset: CD45RA+ positively selected. The receptors here all came from a man aged 18 to 29 in good health. Some clones in this sample may be carry-over from other donors' samples.

This rearrangement joins TRBV27 to TRBJ2-6; D is unclear. This CDR3 is built from 14 residues. Trimming left V 5 bases short and J 0 bases short, with 5 bases between. Per the germline V gene, CDR1 is MNHEY and CDR2 is SMNVEV (reference sequence). CDR3 sequence reads: CASSISSGANVLTF. Written as DNA, the CDR3 is TGTGCCAGCAGTATAAGCTCTGGGGCCAACGTCCTGACTTTC.

The chain is built from TRBV11-2 and TRBJ2-7; D gene unclear. Germline V gives CDR1 SGHAT, CDR2 FQNNGV. V was cut by 5 bases and J by 5 bases, with 7 bases left in between. The CDR3 is made up of 11 amino acids. The CDR3: CASSQIDEQYF. DNA of the CDR3: TGTGCCAGCAGCCAGATAGACGAGCAGTACTTC.

The chain has TRBV28 and TRBJ1-1; D perhaps matches TRBD1 (5 bases). V dropped 3 bases and J dropped 5 bases, with 16 bases sitting between them. This CDR3 has 15 amino acids. Per germline, CDR1 MDHEN and CDR2 SYDVKM. This chain's CDR3 is CASSLGTQGGTEAFF. In DNA form, the CDR3 reads TGTGCCAGCAGTTTGGGTACGCAGGGAGGGACTGAAGCTTTCTTT.

The chain combines TRBV6-1 with TRBJ1-1; D is unclear. CDR3 size: 13 residues. CDR1 and CDR2 (germline): MNHNS, SASEGT. Trimming removed 2 bases from V and 11 bases from J, with 15 bases in between. The CDR3, as DNA: TGTGCCAGCAGTGAATCGAAAGGGAACTGGGCTTTCTTT. Protein product: CASSESKGNWAFF.

This clone was counted once. V is TRBV2 and J is TRBJ2-2, with TRBD1 matching 9 bases. V was pared by 5 bases and J by 3 bases, with 4 bases of the junction left unmatched. Germline values: CDR1 SNHLY, CDR2 FYNNEI. This CDR3 has 15 residues. Here the CDR3 DNA reads TGTGCCAGCAGTCCGGGACAGGGATACACCGGGGAGCTGTTTTTT. Protein product: CASSPGQGYTGELFF.

The V gene is TRBV4-3, the J gene TRBJ2-3, with a possible D match to TRBD2 (6 bases). CDR3 size: 15 residues. Germline lookup yields CDR1 LGHNA and CDR2 YSLEER. V was clipped by 4 bases and J by 0 bases, with 11 bases between them. CDR3 loop: CASSPLAASTDTQYF. In DNA form, the CDR3 reads TGCGCCAGCAGCCCCTTAGCGGCTAGCACAGATACGCAGTATTTT.

This clone is a singleton in its sample. This chain's CDR3 is CAISENGARRGGELFF. The DNA for the CDR3 is TGTGCCATCAGTGAAAATGGGGCCCGCCGAGGCGGGGAGCTGTTTTTT. V and J are TRBV10-3 and TRBJ2-2; D is possibly TRBD1 (5 bases). Germline lookup yields CDR1 ENHRY and CDR2 SYGVKD. The CDR3 totals 16 residues. The ends were cut back, 3 bases at V and 7 bases at J, with 18 bases in the middle.

This clone has a single count. V gene TRBV5-1 combines with J gene TRBJ2-5; D gene unclear. The CDR3 covers 13 residues. Germline V gene sequence: CDR1 SGHRS, CDR2 YFSETQ. Trimming removed 1 base at V and 2 bases at J, with 6 bases between. CDR3 region: CASSLTWQETQYF. CDR3 DNA: TGCGCCAGCAGCTTGACCTGGCAAGAGACCCAGTACTTC.

The chain employs TRBV4-1 and TRBJ2-2; no definite D call. CDR1 and CDR2 (germline): MGHRA, YSYEKL. The CDR3 has 15 residues. Trimming pared 0 bases from V and 4 bases from J, leaving 9 bases between. CDR3 residues: CASSQEARSTGELFF. As DNA, the CDR3 is TGCGCCAGCAGCCAAGAGGCCAGGTCCACCGGGGAGCTGTTTTTT.

This clone was observed once. The CDR3 reads CASSYSQAGGVTEAFF. In nucleotides, the CDR3 is TGTGCCAGCAGTTACTCCCAGGCGGGGGGCGTCACTGAAGCTTTCTTT. J is TRBJ1-1 and V is TRBV6-5; tentatively, D is TRBD1 (6 bases). The germline V gene encodes CDR1 MNHEY and CDR2 SVGAGI. The V end lost 0 bases, the J end lost 4 bases, and 15 bases lay between the germline ends. The CDR3 contains 16 residues.

The rearrangement uses TRBV5-1 and TRBJ2-3, with D possibly TRBD2 on 5 matching bases. This CDR3 has 16 amino acids. Trimming took off 0 bases at V and 0 bases at J, with 11 bases between the two ends. Per the germline V gene, CDR1 is SGHRS and CDR2 is YFSETQ. This chain's CDR3 is CASSLGGLYSTDTQYF. The DNA for the CDR3 is TGCGCCAGCAGCTTGGGAGGACTCTATAGCACAGATACGCAGTATTTT.

The rearrangement uses TRBV23-1 and TRBJ1-5; 10 bases agree with TRBD1. TRBV23-1 falls under the ORF class, with uncertain function. The CDR3 is 13 residues long. With V trimmed by 8 bases and J by 7 bases, 5 bases remained unmatched. For the CDR3, the DNA is TGCGCCAGCGGGACAGGGGTCGGGCAGCCCCAGCATTTT. The encoded protein is CASGTGVGQPQHF.

V is TRBV29-1 and J is TRBJ1-1; D gene uncertain. Germline CDR1 and CDR2: SQVTM and ANQGSEA. This CDR3 has 12 residues. The V and J ends lost 6 bases and 5 bases respectively, with 13 bases between them. CDR3 sequence reads: CSVSLVGTEAFF. The CDR3 DNA reads TGCAGCGTAAGTCTGGTGGGAACTGAAGCTTTCTTT.

To note about this clone: Other DNA sequences in the sample encode the same CDR3. The chain is built from TRBV2 and TRBJ2-1; TRBD2 matches 9 bases. J lost 4 bases, V lost 2 bases, and 3 bases had no gene match. CDR3 length: 15 residues. Germline-derived CDR1 and CDR2 are SNHLY and FYNNEI. This CDR3 reads CASSERLAAYNEQFF. CDR3 sequence (DNA): TGTGCCAGCAGTGAACGACTAGCGGCATACAATGAGCAGTTCTTC.

This chain links TRBV6-6 with TRBJ1-2, with D perhaps matching TRBD1 (5 bases). The CDR3 sequence is 13 residues long. The V gene's germline CDR1 is MNHNY and CDR2 SVGAGI (reference sequence). The V end was cut by 0 bases, the J end by 5 bases, with 7 bases between. The CDR3 region has the DNA TGTGCCAGCAGTTACTCGGAGGGGTATGGCTACACCTTC. It specifies CASSYSEGYGYTF.

In its sample, this clone was seen a few times. CDR3 DNA sequence: TGTGCCAGTAGTAAGAACACTGAAGCTTTCTTT. It codes for CASSKNTEAFF. The J gene is TRBJ1-1, the V gene TRBV19, with D hard to call. The length of the CDR3 is 11 residues. CDR1 and CDR2 (germline): LNHDA, SQIVND (reference sequence). Trimming pared 4 bases from V and 1 base from J, leaving 1 base between.

This clone was counted a single time. The chain is built from TRBV19 and TRBJ2-7, with 9 bases matching TRBD2. With V trimmed by 2 bases and J by 1 base, 3 bases remained unmatched. CDR1 is LNHDA, CDR2 SQIVND, per germline (reference sequence). The CDR3 runs to 15 residues. The CDR3 nucleotides are TGTGCCAGTAGTATATCTAGCGGGAAGTCCTACGAGCAGTACTTC. Protein: CASSISSGKSYEQYF.

This chain uses TRBV11-3 with TRBJ2-3; 11 bases align to TRBD1. Germline CDR1 SGHNT, CDR2 YENEEA. V lost 5 bases and J lost 4; bases outside the gene matches: 5. This CDR3 comprises 15 residues. CDR3 sequence: CASSPRTGGPDTQYF. In DNA, the CDR3 is TGTGCCAGCAGCCCTCGGACAGGGGGCCCAGATACGCAGTATTTT. Looking up the rest from reference TRBV11-3 and TRBJ2-3 gives the full variable domain: EAGVVQSPRYKIIEKKQPVAFWCNPISGHNTLYWYLQNLGQGPELLIRYENEEAVDDSQLPKDRFSAERLKGVDSTLKIQPAELGDSAVYLCASSPRTGGPDTQYFGPGTRLTVL.